Presented here are 20 T cell receptor beta chains from one specimen sequenced in a study of blood T cell repertoires in COVID-19. Sequencing was performed with immunoSEQ multiplex PCR; in TCRdb, only in-frame clones are kept and a portion is missing. The table has around 250,000 clones, roughly nine tenths seen once. Sequences were obtained from peripheral blood. The receptors were gathered from a woman in her sixties who had recovered from COVID-19.

The chain carries TRBV20-1 and TRBJ1-4; D possibly corresponds to TRBD1 (6 bases). V lost 7 bases, J lost 10 bases, and 13 bases lay in between. There are 11 residues in the CDR3. CDR1 is DFQATT and CDR2 is SNEGSKA in the germline V gene (reference sequence). This chain's CDR3 is CSVKRGGKLFF. The CDR3 nucleotides are TGCAGTGTCAAGAGAGGGGGAAAACTGTTTTTT.

The chain carries TRBV29-1 and TRBJ2-7, with D tentatively TRBD1 (5 bases). Per germline, CDR1 SQVTM and CDR2 ANQGSEA. The CDR3 has 13 amino acids. Trimming removed 8 bases at V and 6 bases at J, with 20 bases between. CDR3: CSTISPGNPEQYF. The CDR3 DNA follows: TGCAGCACCATCTCGCCAGGGAATCCCGAGCAGTACTTC.

This chain connects TRBV7-2 to TRBJ2-1; 11 bases are shared with TRBD2. The germline V gene has CDR1 SGHTA and CDR2 FQGNSA. The junction had 8 bases not matched to a gene; V was cut back by 2 bases and J by 8 bases. This CDR3 contains 16 residues. CDR3 nucleotide sequence: TGTGCCAGCAGCTTAAGCTTTAGCGGGGGGGTACATGAGCAGTTCTTC. Translating it yields CASSLSFSGGVHEQFF. The full variable domain, with the rest looked up from reference TRBV7-2 and TRBJ2-1, is GAGVSQSPSNKVTEKGKDVELRCDPISGHTALYWYRQSLGQGLEFLIYFQGNSAPDKSGLPSDRFSAERTGGSVSTLTIQRTQQEDSAVYLCASSLSFSGGVHEQFFGPGTRLTVL.

The J gene is TRBJ2-6, the V gene TRBV19; no definite D call. Between the trimmed V and J ends, which lost 4 bases and 1 base, there was a span of 11 bases. Germline CDR1 LNHDA, CDR2 SQIVND (reference sequence). This CDR3 is built from 16 residues. The CDR3 here is CASSTRLISGANVLTF. In nucleotides, the CDR3 is TGTGCCAGTAGTACGAGACTGATTTCTGGGGCCAACGTCCTGACTTTC.

This clone was recorded only once. V and J are TRBV6-5 and TRBJ1-1; TRBD1 might be the D (5 bases). This CDR3 is 14 amino acids long. V lost 8 bases, J lost 1 base, and 14 bases lay in between. Germline-derived CDR1 and CDR2 are MNHEY and SVGAGI. The CDR3 DNA reads as TGTGCCAGCGCCCGGGCGGGGGGGAACACTGAAGCTTTCTTT. The encoded protein is CASARAGGNTEAFF.

This clone has a handful of counts. The CDR3 region is CASRAGQGYAGELFF. CDR3 nucleotide sequence: TGTGCCAGCAGGGCAGGACAGGGTTACGCCGGGGAGCTGTTTTTT. The rearrangement links TRBV7-9 to TRBJ2-2, with TRBD1 matching over 8 bases. CDR3 length: 15 amino acids. The junction had 9 bases not matched to a gene; V was cut back by 6 bases and J by 6 bases. The germline gives CDR1 SEHNR, CDR2 FQNEAQ (reference sequence).

The CDR3 reads CSGRTGANTEAFF. The DNA of the CDR3 is TGCAGCGGAAGGACAGGGGCTAACACTGAAGCTTTCTTT. The chain recombines TRBV29-1 with TRBJ1-1; 9 bases match TRBD1. The trim removed 7 bases at V and 2 bases at J, leaving 5 bases unmatched. Germline values: CDR1 SQVTM, CDR2 ANQGSEA. The CDR3 length is 13 residues.

The chain joins TRBV6-5 to TRBJ2-1; tentative D call: TRBD1 (5 bases). The CDR3 is 15 amino acids. V was cut by 8 bases and J by 8 bases, with 22 bases left in between. Looked up from germline, CDR1 is MNHEY and CDR2 is SVGAGI. CDR3 DNA sequence: TGTGCCAGCTCTCAAGGGGTTGGGCCCTGGGATGAGCAGTTCTTC. Protein: CASSQGVGPWDEQFF.

The chain links TRBV5-1 to TRBJ2-3; weak D call: TRBD1 (6 bases). The CDR3 is 15 residues long. Trimming stripped 3 bases from V and 1 base from J, with 12 bases between. Germline assignment: CDR1 SGHRS and CDR2 YFSETQ. In nucleotides, the CDR3 is TGCGCCAGCAGCTGGGGGCCACGGGGCACAGATACGCAGTATTTT. The encoded protein is CASSWGPRGTDTQYF.

This chain connects TRBV12-3 or TRBV12-4 to TRBJ2-7; TRBD1 agrees at 8 bases. This CDR3 has 12 residues. With V trimmed by 10 bases and J by 2 bases, 4 bases remained unmatched. This chain's CDR3 is CAIDRGPYEQYF. The CDR3 DNA is TGTGCCATAGACAGGGGTCCCTACGAGCAGTACTTC.

The chain links TRBV3-1 (or the pseudogene TRBV3-2) to TRBJ1-2; D call uncertain. Germline V gene data show CDR1 as LGHDT and CDR2 as YNNKEL (reference sequence). Between the trimmed V and J ends, which lost 4 bases and 7 bases, there was a span of 10 bases. The CDR3 totals 12 residues. The CDR3 DNA is TGTGCCAGCAGCCTCGAAATCGGTGGCTACACCTTC. Translated: CASSLEIGGYTF.

V is TRBV7-6 and J is TRBJ2-5; D is ambiguous. The V end lost 5 bases, the J end lost 5 bases, and 6 bases lay between the germline ends. The germline V gene encodes CDR1 SGHVS and CDR2 FNYEAQ. CDR3 length equals 11 residues. The CDR3, as DNA: TGTGCCAGCAGCCCATTGGAGACCCAGTACTTC. Protein: CASSPLETQYF.

This chain joins TRBV12-3 or TRBV12-4 and TRBJ2-7; the D is unclear. CDR3 length: 12 residues. Trimming removed 6 bases from V and 4 bases from J, with 10 bases in between. DNA of the CDR3: TGTGCCAGCAGCCCCTTGCGGTACGAGCAGTACTTC. This codes for CASSPLRYEQYF.

The chain carries TRBV5-1 and TRBJ1-1, with D perhaps TRBD1 (5 bases). Trimming pared 4 bases from V and 0 bases from J, leaving 16 bases between. From germline, CDR1 is SGHRS and CDR2 YFSETQ. The CDR3 spans 16 residues. The CDR3 spells CASSTHQGHMNTEAFF. The DNA of the CDR3 is TGCGCCAGCAGCACCCATCAGGGTCATATGAACACTGAAGCTTTCTTT.

This clone was counted a few times. The rearrangement links TRBV7-6 to TRBJ2-2, with TRBD1 identical over 7 bases. V dropped 5 bases and J dropped 5; count of bases not matched to a gene: 14. The CDR3 sequence is 17 residues long. From germline, CDR1 is SGHVS and CDR2 FNYEAQ. The chain's CDR3 is CASSLFLGGANTGELFF. The CDR3 nucleotides read TGTGCCAGCAGCCTCTTTTTAGGGGGCGCAAATACCGGGGAGCTGTTTTTT. The variable domain in full, with the rest retrieved from reference TRBV7-6 and TRBJ2-2, is GAGVSQSPRYKVTKRGQDVALRCDPISGHVSLYWYRQALGQGPEFLTYFNYEAQQDKSGLPNDRFSAERPEGSISTLTIQRTEQRDSAMYRCASSLFLGGANTGELFFGEGSRLTVL.

The chain joins TRBV5-4 to TRBJ2-1; tentative D call: TRBD2 (6 bases). The V gene's germline CDR1 is SGHNT and CDR2 YYREEE (reference sequence). Trimming shortened V by 4 bases and J by 11 bases, and 13 bases separated the two germline ends. The CDR3 totals 12 residues. CDR3: CASSVSSAKQFF. The CDR3 DNA sequence: TGTGCCAGCAGCGTATCTAGCGCCAAGCAGTTCTTC.

The chain has TRBV12-5 and TRBJ2-1; 7 nucleotides align to TRBD1. Per germline, CDR1 LGHNT and CDR2 FRNRAP. The CDR3 length is 13 residues. Unmatched junction bases numbered 7, after V lost 4 bases and J lost 10 bases. CDR3 in DNA: TGTGCTAGTGGTTCAGGGGGTGGGAGCGAGCAGTTCTTC. It is translated as CASGSGGGSEQFF.

The chain combines TRBV5-1 with TRBJ1-2; D unresolved. Germline lookup yields CDR1 SGHRS and CDR2 YFSETQ. This CDR3 region has 15 residues. With 0 bases removed from V and 5 bases from J, the gap between germline ends came to 14 bases. The CDR3 bases are TGCGCCAGCAGCTTGGCCCGGCAGGCCTATTATGGCTACACCTTC. Translation: CASSLARQAYYGYTF. The complete variable domain, with remaining parts taken from reference TRBV5-1 and TRBJ1-2, reads KAGVTQTPRYLIKTRGQQVTLSCSPISGHRSVSWYQQTPGQGLQFLFEYFSETQRNKGNFPGRFSGRQFSNSRSEMNVSTLELGDSALYLCASSLARQAYYGYTFGSGTRLTVV.

This clone has just one count. This chain uses TRBV7-8 with TRBJ2-1; TRBD1 agrees at 10 bases. The CDR3 is 15 amino acids. From germline, CDR1 is SGHVS and CDR2 FQNEAQ. Trimming took 5 bases from V and 5 from J; bases not matched to a gene: 6. The CDR3 here is CASSLGTGDHNEQFF. CDR3 in DNA: TGTGCCAGCAGCCTCGGGACAGGGGACCACAATGAGCAGTTCTTC. The whole variable domain, filled in from reference TRBV7-8 and TRBJ2-1, reads GAGVSQSPRYKVAKRGQDVALRCDPISGHVSLFWYQQALGQGPEFLTYFQNEAQLDKSGLPSDRFFAERPEGSVSTLKIQRTQQEDSAVYLCASSLGTGDHNEQFFGPGTRLTVL.

V usage is TRBV3-1 (or the pseudogene TRBV3-2) and J usage is TRBJ1-3; no clear D. This CDR3 is built from 18 residues. Trimming cost V 0 bases and J 0 bases, with 15 bases left between them. Germline CDR1 reads LGHDT; CDR2 reads YNNKEL (reference sequence). The CDR3 region is CASSQEFPSVSSGNTIYF. In DNA, the CDR3 is TGTGCCAGCAGCCAAGAGTTCCCGTCCGTGAGCTCTGGAAACACCATATATTTT.